A single T cell receptor (beta chain) is shown here with its context. Its target antigen remains unknown. HCMV-specific IgG was detected in serum with a commercial ELISA kit to determine HCMV serostatus. Peripheral blood mononuclear cells were isolated from blood by Ficoll density gradient centrifugation. The data originate from a study of T cells expressing NK-cell markers (dated by TCRdb to 2018 to 2021). With regard to the full study: TCR beta-chain repertoires were profiled in sorted CD3+CD56+NKG2C+, CD3+CD56+NKG2C- and CD3+CD56-NKG2C+ T-cell subsets from about 8 donors. The eight sequenced donors were randomly selected healthy volunteers, three men and five women. Sequencing of the libraries produced 2 x 150 bp reads on Illumina HiSeq 2000/2500, MiSeq or NextSeq. Seven of the eight sequenced donors were HCMV-seropositive and one was HCMV-seronegative. What the work shows at the level of the full study, not this receptor alone: Whether the expanded NKG2C-expressing T cell clones were specific for HCMV antigens remained unclear. In six donors, the dominant CD3+CD56+NKG2C+ clonotypes were among the top 10 CD8+ clonotypes and accounted for about 1.0-7.5% of CD8+ T cells. Those dominant clonotypes were again the most abundant among CD3+CD56-NKG2C+ cells in a handful of donors, at about 25-60.1%.

TCRdb records Illumina HiSeq 2000 as the sequencer. The TCR beta cDNA libraries were made using 5'RACE template switching, a step that added both a universal primer site and unique molecular identifiers. Priming for cDNA synthesis came from the TCR beta constant segment, and two successive PCR amplification steps followed. For the original study's pipeline: Reads were demultiplexed and grouped by UMI with MIGEC, and clonotypes were assembled and quantified with MiTCR. To remove erroneous sequences, TCR cDNA sequences were retained only when supported by two or more reads. The tcR package was used for downstream repertoire analysis, and clonotypes were matched between fractions using CDR3 nucleotide sequence together with V segment. VDJmatch was used to annotate antigen specificity against VDJdb, with one amino acid substitution allowed in CDR3. TCRdb reprocessed the reads, so every CDR3 protein sequence counts as one entry and DNA is not shown. The authors' filters were not applied to this entry. The table for this sample records 250,000 to 300,000 distinct CDR3 sequences. Of the sample, around 4.3% falls within the top ten clones.

The germline V gene provides CDR1 MNHNS and CDR2 SASEGT. Counted from cysteine to phenylalanine, this CDR3 has 14 amino acids. The record lacks a DNA sequence. The sequencing sample was made of blood T cells: a sorted CD56 or NKG2C T cell subset, CD4+ or CD8+ T cells, or bulk PBMC T cells (not recorded which). The receptor comes from a woman aged 18 to 75 in good health. The chain is assembled from TRBV6-1 and TRBJ2-7; TCRdb lists TRBD1, though no DNA is available to test this call. The CDR3 in this case is CASGTRDRGYEQYF.